The 14 T cell receptor beta chains below all came from one sample that was sequenced in a study of immune heterogeneity within non-small cell lung tumors. Multiplex PCR amplified the TCR beta CDR3 region. Its first round ran for 10 cycles with 32 V and 13 J primers. TCRdb reanalysed the multiplex PCR reads using MiXCR and keeps one entry per CDR3 protein. The data hold about 22,000 distinct CDR3 sequences, with 25% to 30% observed a single time. At around 600 ng per sample, bulk tumor genomic DNA provided the template. Multiple widely separated biopsies were taken from each primary tumor at surgery. The patients were newly diagnosed with non-small cell lung cancer, had not been treated, and had curative surgery. Material: lung tumor tissue. The receptors here all came from a man aged 40-50 years with non-small cell lung cancer.

This clonotype showed up just once. V and J are TRBV13 and TRBJ2-7, with 10 bases fitting TRBD2. J gave up 7 bases and V 5 bases, and 11 bases lay outside the gene matches. This CDR3 has 15 amino acids. Per the germline V gene, CDR1 is PRHDT and CDR2 is FYEKMQ (reference sequence). CDR3 protein: CASSPKAGGEEEQYF. The CDR3 region has the DNA TGTGCCAGCAGCCCGAAAGCGGGAGGGGAAGAAGAGCAGTACTTC.

This clonotype has more than one count but fewer than ten. The J gene is TRBJ2-1, the V gene TRBV6-2 or TRBV6-3, with 11 bases matching TRBD2. The CDR3 length is 14 residues. J lost 4 bases, V lost 7 bases, and 3 bases had no gene match. Germline CDR1 reads MNHEY; CDR2 reads SVGEGT. CDR3: CASKSSGGYNEQFF. The CDR3 bases are TGTGCCAGCAAATCTAGCGGGGGGTACAATGAGCAGTTCTTC.

This clonotype was observed at least ten times. The chain links TRBV6-2 or TRBV6-3 to TRBJ2-3, with D uncertain. The germline gives CDR1 MNHEY, CDR2 SVGEGT. Trimming cost V 5 bases and J 2 bases, with 11 bases left between them. The CDR3 loop spans 14 amino acids. The CDR3 loop is CASSPYLTTDTQYF. CDR3 DNA sequence: TGTGCCAGCAGTCCCTATTTAACCACAGATACGCAGTATTTT.

A remark on this clonotype: A much larger clonotype is one base distant, so this may be a read error. The V call is TRBV7-2, the J call TRBJ2-3; weak D call: TRBD2 (6 bases). The CDR3 contains 12 residues. Germline V gene lookup returns CDR1 SGHTA and CDR2 FQGNSA. V lost 1 base, J lost 15 bases, and 14 bases lay in between. The CDR3 nucleotides are TGTGCCAGCAGCTTAGATTGGCGGGAAAATTATTTT. Translated: CASSLDWRENYF.

This clonotype was detected many times. The chain links TRBV11-2 to TRBJ1-2; D is ambiguous. V was clipped by 4 bases and J by 0 bases, with 15 bases between them. Germline values: CDR1 SGHAT, CDR2 FQNNGV. CDR3 length equals 16 residues. CDR3 in amino acids: CASSYRKGSANYGYTF. CDR3 bases: TGTGCCAGCAGCTACCGTAAGGGCTCAGCTAACTATGGCTACACCTTC.

The rearrangement joins TRBV4-1 to TRBJ1-4; D unclear. CDR1 is MGHRA, CDR2 YSYEKL, per germline. Trimming stripped 1 base from V and 11 bases from J, with 23 bases between. This CDR3 region has 17 residues. This CDR3 reads CASSQAQTARVFGKLFF. CDR3 nucleotide sequence: TGCGCCAGCAGCCAAGCCCAAACAGCGAGGGTTTTTGGGAAACTGTTTTTT.

The chain links TRBV9 to TRBJ2-1; 11 nucleotides agree with TRBD2. The J segment lost 4 bases and the V segment lost 2 bases, leaving 2 bases of the junction unmatched. The germline gives CDR1 SGDLS, CDR2 YYNGEE. This CDR3 spans 15 amino acids. DNA for the CDR3: TGTGCCAGCAGCGTTCTAGCGGGAGGATACAATGAGCAGTTCTTC. Its protein product is CASSVLAGGYNEQFF.

The chain uses TRBV5-5 and TRBJ2-7, with D possibly matching TRBD2 (5 bases). Germline CDR1 reads SGHKS; CDR2 reads YYEKEE (reference sequence). The CDR3 is made up of 13 amino acids. Trimming shortened V by 0 bases and J by 7 bases, and 11 bases separated the two germline ends. The CDR3 protein is CASSLVSRGEQYF. The CDR3 DNA reads as TGTGCCAGCAGCTTGGTTTCTAGAGGGGAGCAGTACTTC.

A note on this clonotype: Sequence at one end of the junction differs from germline and may be a read error. This chain uses TRBV30 with TRBJ1-4; D uncertain. Germline CDR1 and CDR2: GTSNPN and SVGIG (reference sequence). CDR3 length: 12 residues. CDR3 sequence (DNA): TGTGCCTGGAGCTCCCCGGGTTTACAGATGGAATTT. Translated: CAWSSPGLQMEF.

This clonotype was detected ten times or more. The CDR3 nucleotides read TGTGCCAGTAGTATATCGGGCCACGAAGGCTACACCTTC. It is translated as CASSISGHEGYTF. The genes are TRBV19 and TRBJ1-2; D unresolved. This CDR3 is built from 13 residues. V dropped 2 bases and J dropped 8 bases, with 12 bases sitting between them. From germline, CDR1 is LNHDA and CDR2 SQIVND (reference sequence).

In its sample, this clonotype was seen many times. J is TRBJ1-2 and V is TRBV5-1, with TRBD1 identical over 7 bases. J lost 5 bases, V lost 4 bases, and 2 bases had no gene match. The germline CDR1 and CDR2 sequences are SGHRS and YFSETQ. The CDR3 covers 12 residues. The CDR3 nucleotides read TGCGCCAGCAGCAGGGACAGTTATGGCTACACCTTC. It encodes CASSRDSYGYTF.

On this clonotype: A clone one base away is much larger, so this may be a read error. CDR3 residues: CASSTEIIGGHTGELFF. The CDR3 region has the DNA TGTGCCAGCAGCACCGAAATTATCGGGGGTCATACCGGGGAGCTGTTTTTT. The V gene is TRBV5-8, the J gene TRBJ2-2, with TRBD2 as a possible D gene (6 bases). The length of the CDR3 is 17 residues. From germline, CDR1 is SGHTS and CDR2 YDEGEE. V dropped 4 bases and J dropped 5 bases, with 21 bases sitting between them.

Concerning this clonotype: A much larger clone differs from this one at a single base, so this may be a read error. The V call is TRBV11-2, the J call TRBJ2-7; D may correspond to TRBD1 or TRBD2 (5 bases each). In germline, CDR1 is SGHAT, CDR2 FQNNGV. Trimming shortened V by 5 bases and J by 4 bases, and 21 bases separated the two germline ends. The CDR3 has 16 amino acids. CDR3 coding DNA: TGTGCCAGCAGCCTCAACCCGGGACGGTCGACATACGAGCAGTACTTC. It specifies CASSLNPGRSTYEQYF.

V usage is TRBV5-6 and J usage is TRBJ2-7; D tentatively fits TRBD1 or TRBD2 (5 bases each). The germline CDR1 and CDR2 sequences are SGHDT and YYEEEE. This CDR3 comprises 14 residues. V lost 2 bases to trimming and J lost 1 base, with 10 bases between them. The DNA for the CDR3 is TGTGCCAGCAGCTTTCTGGGGGAGTCCTACGAGCAGTACTTC. Its protein product is CASSFLGESYEQYF. Full variable domain (remainder filled in from reference TRBV5-6 and TRBJ2-7): DAGVTQSPTHLIKTRGQQVTLRCSPKSGHDTVSWYQQALGQGPQFIFQYYEEEERQRGNFPDRFSGHQFPNYSSELNVNALLLGDSALYLCASSFLGESYEQYFGPGTRLTVT.